This entry describes one T cell receptor beta chain. Profiling relied on immunoSEQ multiplex PCR, and the TCRdb table lists in-frame clones only, not all of them. The repertoire includes some 130,000 clones, 91% of them detected once, and 1.5% to 2% sits in the top ten. Per the germline V gene, CDR1 is WNHNN and CDR2 is SYGVQD (reference sequence). V shed 4 bases and J shed 8 bases, with 9 bases lying between them. The CDR3 spans 12 residues. This sample was included in a study of T cell responses to AZD1222 COVID-19 vaccine. The specimen was peripheral blood, collected 28 days after the second AZD1222 dose. The receptor's source is an adult who received the AZD1222 COVID-19 vaccine. The J gene is TRBJ2-1, the V gene TRBV10-1; no reliable D call. The CDR3 loop is CASSASSDEQFF. DNA of the CDR3: TGCGCCAGCAGTGCGTCGAGCGATGAGCAGTTCTTC.